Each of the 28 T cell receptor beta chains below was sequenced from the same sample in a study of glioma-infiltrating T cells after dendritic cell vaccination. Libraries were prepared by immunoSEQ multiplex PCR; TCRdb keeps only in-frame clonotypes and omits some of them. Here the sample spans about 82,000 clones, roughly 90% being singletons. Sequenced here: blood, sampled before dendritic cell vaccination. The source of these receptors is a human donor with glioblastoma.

Written as DNA, the CDR3 is TGCGCCAGCAGCTCGGGACAGGGGTATGAAAAACTGTTTTTT. Its translation: CASSSGQGYEKLFF. The chain is built from TRBV5-1 and TRBJ1-4; TRBD1 aligns across 10 bases. Per the germline V gene, CDR1 is SGHRS and CDR2 is YFSETQ. With V trimmed by 3 bases and J by 6 bases, 2 bases remained unmatched. This CDR3 is built from 14 residues.

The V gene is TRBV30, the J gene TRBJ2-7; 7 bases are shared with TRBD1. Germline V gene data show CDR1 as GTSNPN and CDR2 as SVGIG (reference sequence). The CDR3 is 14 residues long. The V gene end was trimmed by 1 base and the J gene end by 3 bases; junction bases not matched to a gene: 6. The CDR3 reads CAWSGGQRSYEQYF. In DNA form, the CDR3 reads TGTGCCTGGAGTGGGGGACAGCGAAGCTACGAGCAGTACTTC. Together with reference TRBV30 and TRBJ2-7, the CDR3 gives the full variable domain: SQTIHQWPATLVQPVGSPLSLECTVEGTSNPNLYWYRQAAGRGLQLLFYSVGIGQISSEVPQNLSASRPQDRQFILSSKKLLLSDSGFYLCAWSGGQRSYEQYFGPGTRLTVT.

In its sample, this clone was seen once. Here the CDR3 DNA reads TGCGCCAGCAGCTTGGAAGGGGGCGGGAATGAGCAGTTCTTC. As protein: CASSLEGGGNEQFF. The chain carries TRBV5-1 and TRBJ2-1, with 7 nucleotides matching TRBD1. The V and J ends lost 0 bases and 7 bases, in that order; junction bases with no gene match: 4. This CDR3 has 14 residues. CDR1 is SGHRS, CDR2 YFSETQ, per germline.

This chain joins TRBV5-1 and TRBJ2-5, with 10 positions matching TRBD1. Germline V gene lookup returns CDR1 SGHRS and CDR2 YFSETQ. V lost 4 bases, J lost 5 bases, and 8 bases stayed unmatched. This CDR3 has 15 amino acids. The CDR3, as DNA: TGCGCCAGCAGCGCCCTAGACAGGGGGCGTGAGACCCAGTACTTC. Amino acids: CASSALDRGRETQYF.

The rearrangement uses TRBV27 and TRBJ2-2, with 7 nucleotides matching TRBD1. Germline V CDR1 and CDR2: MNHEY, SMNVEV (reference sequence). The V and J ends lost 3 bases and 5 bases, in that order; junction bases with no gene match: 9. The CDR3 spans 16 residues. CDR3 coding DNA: TGTGCCAGCAGTTTCCGCCCCGGGACAGTGACCGGGGAGCTGTTTTTT. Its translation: CASSFRPGTVTGELFF.

CDR3 amino acids: CASSVYLAGRMDTQYF. As DNA, the CDR3 is TGTGCCAGCAGCGTCTACCTAGCGGGCCGCATGGATACGCAGTATTTT. The chain combines TRBV9 with TRBJ2-3; TRBD2 aligns across 8 bases. The CDR3 extends over 16 amino acids. Per germline, CDR1 SGDLS and CDR2 YYNGEE. Unmatched junction bases numbered 11, after V lost 2 bases and J lost 6 bases.

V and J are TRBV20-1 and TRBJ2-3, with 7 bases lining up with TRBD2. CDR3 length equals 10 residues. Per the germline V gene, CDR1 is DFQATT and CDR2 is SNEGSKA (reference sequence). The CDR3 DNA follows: TGCAGAGTAGCGGGAGATACGCAGTATTTT. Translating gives CRVAGDTQYF.

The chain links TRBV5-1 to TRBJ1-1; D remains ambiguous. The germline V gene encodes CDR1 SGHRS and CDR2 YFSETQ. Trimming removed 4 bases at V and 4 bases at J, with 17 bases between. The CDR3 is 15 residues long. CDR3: CASSDGGTSSTEAFF. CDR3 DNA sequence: TGCGCCAGCAGCGATGGCGGCACCTCGAGCACTGAAGCTTTCTTT.

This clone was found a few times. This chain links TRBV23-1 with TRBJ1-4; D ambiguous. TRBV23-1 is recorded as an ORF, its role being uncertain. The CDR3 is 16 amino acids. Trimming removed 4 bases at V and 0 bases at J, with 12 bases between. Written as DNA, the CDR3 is TGCGCCAGCAGTCGAATGGAGTCGTCAACTAATGAAAAACTGTTTTTT. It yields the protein CASSRMESSTNEKLFF.

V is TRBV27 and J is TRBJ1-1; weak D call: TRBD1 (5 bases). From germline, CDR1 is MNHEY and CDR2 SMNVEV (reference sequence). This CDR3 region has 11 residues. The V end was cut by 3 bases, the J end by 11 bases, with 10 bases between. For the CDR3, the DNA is TGTGCCAGCAGTTTGGGGCGCGAGGCTTTCTTT. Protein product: CASSLGREAFF.

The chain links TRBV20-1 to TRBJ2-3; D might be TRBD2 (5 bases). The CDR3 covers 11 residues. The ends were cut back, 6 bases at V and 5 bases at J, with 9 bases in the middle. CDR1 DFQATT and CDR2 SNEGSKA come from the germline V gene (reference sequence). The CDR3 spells CSAPGIDTQYF. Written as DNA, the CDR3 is TGCAGTGCCCCGGGGATAGATACGCAGTATTTT.

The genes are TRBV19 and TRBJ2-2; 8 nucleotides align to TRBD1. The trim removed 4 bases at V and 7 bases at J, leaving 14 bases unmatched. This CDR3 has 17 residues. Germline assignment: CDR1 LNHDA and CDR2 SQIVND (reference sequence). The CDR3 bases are TGTGCCAGTAGTACCCAACGGACAGGGAAAGGTGTCGGGGAGCTGTTTTTT. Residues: CASSTQRTGKGVGELFF.

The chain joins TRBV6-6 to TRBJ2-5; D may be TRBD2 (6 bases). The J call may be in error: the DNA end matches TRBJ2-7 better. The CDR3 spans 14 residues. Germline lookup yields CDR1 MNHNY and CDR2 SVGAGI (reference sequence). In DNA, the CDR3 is TGTGCCAGCAGTCACCGCGGGATCCTCTACGAGCAGTACTTC. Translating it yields CASSHRGILYEQYF.

This CDR3 reads CASSPGQGTEQYF. The CDR3 DNA reads as TGTGCCAGCAGCCCGGGACAGGGAACGGAGCAGTACTTC. The chain carries TRBV7-8 and TRBJ2-7, with 9 bases fitting TRBD1. Germline values: CDR1 SGHVS, CDR2 FQNEAQ. The J segment lost 7 bases and the V segment lost 5 bases, leaving 6 bases of the junction unmatched. The CDR3 has 13 amino acids.

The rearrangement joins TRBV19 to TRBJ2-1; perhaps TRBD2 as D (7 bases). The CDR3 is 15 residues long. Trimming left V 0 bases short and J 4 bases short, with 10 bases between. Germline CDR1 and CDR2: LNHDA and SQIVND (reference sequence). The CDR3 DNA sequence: TGTGCCAGTAGTATAGATAAGGGGGGGTACAATGAGCAGTTCTTC. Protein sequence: CASSIDKGGYNEQFF.

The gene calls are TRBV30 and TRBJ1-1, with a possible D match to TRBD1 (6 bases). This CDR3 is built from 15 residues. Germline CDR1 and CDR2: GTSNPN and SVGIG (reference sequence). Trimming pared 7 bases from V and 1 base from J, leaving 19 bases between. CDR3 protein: CAFQAPPQGNTEAFF. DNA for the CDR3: TGTGCCTTCCAAGCTCCTCCACAGGGGAACACTGAAGCTTTCTTT.

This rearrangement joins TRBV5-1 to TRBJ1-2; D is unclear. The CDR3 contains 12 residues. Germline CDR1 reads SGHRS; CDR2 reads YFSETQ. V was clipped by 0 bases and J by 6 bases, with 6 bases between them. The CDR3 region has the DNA TGCGCCAGCAGCTTGGCCCAGAATGGCTACACCTTC. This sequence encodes CASSLAQNGYTF.

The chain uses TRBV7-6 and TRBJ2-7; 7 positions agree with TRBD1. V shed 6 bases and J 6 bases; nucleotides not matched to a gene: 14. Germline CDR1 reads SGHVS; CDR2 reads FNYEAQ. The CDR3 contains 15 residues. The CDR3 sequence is CASSPNDRAPSEQYF. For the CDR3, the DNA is TGTGCCAGCAGTCCCAACGACAGGGCTCCCTCCGAGCAGTACTTC.

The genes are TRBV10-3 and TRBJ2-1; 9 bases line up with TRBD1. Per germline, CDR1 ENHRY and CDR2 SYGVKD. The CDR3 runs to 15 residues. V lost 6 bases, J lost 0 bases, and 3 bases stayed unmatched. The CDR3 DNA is TGTGCCATCAGAGGGACAGGGAGCTCCTACAATGAGCAGTTCTTC. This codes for CAIRGTGSSYNEQFF.

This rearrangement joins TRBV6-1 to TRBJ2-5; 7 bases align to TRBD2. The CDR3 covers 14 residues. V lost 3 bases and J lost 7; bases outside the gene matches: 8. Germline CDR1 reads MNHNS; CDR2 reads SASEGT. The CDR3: CASSDGTTWGTQYF. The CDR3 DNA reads TGTGCCAGCAGTGATGGGACTACCTGGGGGACCCAGTACTTC.

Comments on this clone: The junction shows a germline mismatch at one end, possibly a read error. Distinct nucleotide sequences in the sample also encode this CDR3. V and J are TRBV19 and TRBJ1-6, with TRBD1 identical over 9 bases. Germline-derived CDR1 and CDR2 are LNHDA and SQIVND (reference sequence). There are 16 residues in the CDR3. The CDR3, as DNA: TGTGCCAGTAGTAAGGGGACAGGGTTCTATAATTCCCCCCTCCACTTT. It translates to CASSKGTGFYNSPLHF.

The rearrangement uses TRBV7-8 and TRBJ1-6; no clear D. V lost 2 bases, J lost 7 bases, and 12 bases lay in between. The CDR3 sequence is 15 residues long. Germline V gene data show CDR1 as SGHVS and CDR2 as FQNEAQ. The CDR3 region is CASSLSDLPNSPLHF. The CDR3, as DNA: TGTGCCAGCAGCTTATCAGACTTACCGAATTCACCCCTCCACTTT.

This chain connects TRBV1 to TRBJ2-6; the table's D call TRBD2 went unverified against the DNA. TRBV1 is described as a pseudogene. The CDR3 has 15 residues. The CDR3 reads CTSSQDCQGSGVLTF. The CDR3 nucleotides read TGCACCAGCAGCCAAGATTGCCAGGGCAGCGGGGTCCTGACTTTC.

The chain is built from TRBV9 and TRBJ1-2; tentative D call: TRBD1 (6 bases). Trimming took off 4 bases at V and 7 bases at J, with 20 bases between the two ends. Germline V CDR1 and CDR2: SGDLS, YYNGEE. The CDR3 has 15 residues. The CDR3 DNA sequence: TGTGCCAGCAGCTCCATACAGGGAGGGGCGGGTGGCTACACCTTC. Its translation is CASSSIQGGAGGYTF.

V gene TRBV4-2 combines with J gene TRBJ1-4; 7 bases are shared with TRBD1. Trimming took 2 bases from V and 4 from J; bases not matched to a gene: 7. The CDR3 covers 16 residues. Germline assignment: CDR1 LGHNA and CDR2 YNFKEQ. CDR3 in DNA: TGTGCCAGCAGCCAATCATATACAGGGGTTAATGAAAAACTGTTTTTT. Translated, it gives CASSQSYTGVNEKLFF.

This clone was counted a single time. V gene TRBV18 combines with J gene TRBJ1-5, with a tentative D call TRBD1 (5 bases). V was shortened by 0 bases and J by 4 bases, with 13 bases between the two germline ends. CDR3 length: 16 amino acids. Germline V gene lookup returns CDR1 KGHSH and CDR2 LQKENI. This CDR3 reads CASSPPYRLENQPQHF. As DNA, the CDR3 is TGTGCCAGCTCACCACCTTACAGGTTAGAGAATCAGCCCCAGCATTTT. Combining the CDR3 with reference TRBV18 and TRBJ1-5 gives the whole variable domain NAGVMQNPRHLVRRRGQEARLRCSPMKGHSHVYWYRQLPEEGLKFMVYLQKENIIDESGMPKERFSAEFPKEGPSILRIQQVVRGDSAAYFCASSPPYRLENQPQHFGDGTRLSIL.

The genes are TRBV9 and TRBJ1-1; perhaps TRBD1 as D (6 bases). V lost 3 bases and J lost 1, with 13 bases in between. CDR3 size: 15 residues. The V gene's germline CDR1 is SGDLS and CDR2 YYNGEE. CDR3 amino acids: CASSASTGPNTEAFF. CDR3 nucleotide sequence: TGTGCCAGCAGCGCCTCAACAGGGCCGAACACTGAAGCTTTCTTT.

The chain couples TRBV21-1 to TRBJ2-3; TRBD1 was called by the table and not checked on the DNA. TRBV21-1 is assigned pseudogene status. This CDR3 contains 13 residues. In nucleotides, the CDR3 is TGTGCCAGCAGCGGACAGGGCACAGATACGCAGTATTTT. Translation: CASSGQGTDTQYF.